This TCR beta chain was profiled in a study of molecular identifiers for immune sequencing clone quantification. MiXCR, run by TCRdb on the PCR reads, gives a single entry per CDR3 protein. The sample carries roughly 320,000 distinct CDR3 sequences, roughly a quarter recorded once. The sample holds a few counts of this clonotype. V lost 2 bases to trimming and J lost 1 base, with 6 bases between them. Germline V CDR1 and CDR2: LGHDT, YNNKEL (reference sequence). This CDR3 has 13 amino acids. The sequence came from a human donor in good health. Some libraries in this study had Jurkat cell RNA spiked in. The chain combines TRBV3-1 with TRBJ2-7; perhaps TRBD2 as D (5 bases). Sequenced input: naive CD8+ T cells from blood, with Jurkat cell RNA spiked in. Subset defined: FACS-sorted CD8+CD4-CCR7+CD45RA+ naive T cells. The CDR3 protein is CASSQRESYEQYF. The CDR3 bases are TGTGCCAGCAGCCAAAGGGAGTCCTACGAGCAGTACTTC.